This T cell receptor (beta chain) was identified during a study of blood T cell repertoires in COVID-19. Study information: The United States, Italy and Spain provided the acute and convalescent COVID-19 samples. Sample material is recorded as cDNA or gDNA derived from T cells, B-cell-depleted T cells, or PBMCs.

This CDR3 comprises 18 residues. Germline V gene data show CDR1 as SGHRS and CDR2 as YFSETQ. V shed 2 bases and J shed 8 bases, with 28 bases lying between them. As processed by the authors: Estimated nucleated cell counts came from reference gene primer amplification. The protocol was immunoSEQ multiplex PCR, while the TCRdb copy is restricted to in-frame clones and leaves out a portion. That table supplies the V and J calls and clone size; D and trimming were determined from the DNA. This sample carries under 250,000 clones, roughly 88% of them seen once, and the ten largest clones take roughly 5.2%.

The sequencing input was peripheral blood. This sequence was found in a woman older than 75 with COVID-19, enrolled during active disease. This sequence joins TRBV5-1 and TRBJ1-2; TRBD1 might be the D (5 bases). CDR3 bases: TGCGCCAGCAGCTTAGTCGGGACCGGGATATCGGGAGATCAAGGCTACACCTTC. The encoded protein is CASSLVGTGISGDQGYTF.